A single sample is the source of the 15 T cell receptor beta chains below, sequenced in a study of blood T cell repertoires in COVID-19. Sequencing was performed with immunoSEQ multiplex PCR; in TCRdb, only in-frame clones are kept and a portion is missing. The sample holds 200,000 to 250,000 clones, 82% seen once. Specimen: PBMCs or T cells enriched from blood (not recorded which). Receptor source: a woman aged 55-70 years who had recovered from COVID-19.

The chain employs TRBV28 and TRBJ1-2; D ambiguous. Trimming cost V 5 bases and J 5 bases, with 6 bases left between them. This CDR3 has 11 amino acids. The germline CDR1 and CDR2 sequences are MDHEN and SYDVKM. CDR3 DNA sequence: TGTGCCAGCAGTCACAGATATGGCTACACCTTC. Translation gives CASSHRYGYTF.

The count of this clone is one. V is TRBV7-2 and J is TRBJ2-7; TRBD1 is a possible D gene (6 bases). The ends were cut back, 5 bases at V and 4 bases at J, with 15 bases in the middle. Per germline, CDR1 SGHTA and CDR2 FQGNSA. CDR3 length: 14 amino acids. The CDR3 protein is CASSHRGGQYEQYF. The CDR3 DNA reads TGTGCCAGCAGCCACCGGGGCGGACAGTACGAGCAGTACTTC.

This sequence joins TRBV19 and TRBJ2-5; 7 bases line up with TRBD2. Trimming took 9 bases from V and 5 from J; bases not matched to a gene: 12. Germline V lookup: CDR1 LNHDA, CDR2 SQIVND (reference sequence). The CDR3 is 14 amino acids. The CDR3 loop is CASKKAWGGETQYF. Here the CDR3 DNA reads TGTGCCAGCAAAAAGGCCTGGGGGGGGGAGACCCAGTACTTC. Full variable domain (rest looked up from reference TRBV19 and TRBJ2-5): DGGITQSPKYLFRKEGQNVTLSCEQNLNHDAMYWYRQDPGQGLRLIYYSQIVNDFQKGDIAEGYSVSREKKESFPLTVTSAQKNPTAFYLCASKKAWGGETQYFGPGTRLLVL.

This sequence joins TRBV27 and TRBJ2-2; TRBD1 matches 10 bases. CDR1 is MNHEY, CDR2 SMNVEV, per germline (reference sequence). CDR3 length: 14 amino acids. V shed 8 bases, J shed 5 bases, and the junction held 5 bases outside the gene matches. The CDR3 DNA sequence: TGTGCCAGCGGGCGGACAGGGGGTACCGGGGAGCTGTTTTTT. Its protein is CASGRTGGTGELFF.

V usage is TRBV5-1 and J usage is TRBJ1-1, with 7 bases aligning to TRBD1. V shed 5 bases and J 4 bases; nucleotides not matched to a gene: 14. CDR3 length: 16 residues. Germline loops: CDR1 SGHRS, CDR2 YFSETQ. CDR3 in amino acids: CASRYDFRGVGTEAFF. CDR3 DNA: TGCGCCAGCAGGTATGACTTCAGGGGGGTTGGCACTGAAGCTTTCTTT.

With regard to this clone: This specimen includes other DNA sequences encoding the same CDR3. The chain couples TRBV27 to TRBJ1-1; tentatively, D is TRBD1 (5 bases). The CDR3 runs 13 residues. Trimming cost V 5 bases and J 4 bases, with 11 bases left between them. Germline lookup yields CDR1 MNHEY and CDR2 SMNVEV (reference sequence). The chain's CDR3 is CASSLREGTEAFF. The DNA for the CDR3 is TGTGCCAGCAGTCTCAGGGAGGGCACTGAAGCTTTCTTT.

V gene TRBV7-9 combines with J gene TRBJ2-7, with 12 bases lining up with TRBD2. V dropped 5 bases and J dropped 2; count of bases not matched to a gene: 7. The CDR3 is 16 residues long. In germline, CDR1 is SEHNR, CDR2 FQNEAQ (reference sequence). The CDR3 DNA follows: TGTGCCAGCAGCCCCCCCGGACTAGCGGGGACCTACGAGCAGTACTTC. Translated, it gives CASSPPGLAGTYEQYF.

The V gene is TRBV7-8, the J gene TRBJ2-3; TRBD2 aligns across 12 bases. Germline-derived CDR1 and CDR2 are SGHVS and FQNEAQ. The CDR3 spans 18 residues. V shed 1 base, J shed 1 base, and the junction held 6 bases outside the gene matches. The CDR3 protein is CASSLVLAGGLGTDTQYF. The CDR3 nucleotides are TGTGCCAGCAGCTTAGTACTAGCGGGGGGCCTTGGCACAGATACGCAGTATTTT.

The chain combines TRBV7-2 with TRBJ1-1, with D tentatively TRBD1 (6 bases). Trimming took 3 bases from V and 3 from J, leaving 17 bases between them. Germline values: CDR1 SGHTA, CDR2 FQGNSA. This CDR3 has 16 residues. This CDR3 reads CASSFNAGVMDTEAFF. CDR3 DNA: TGTGCCAGCAGCTTCAACGCAGGGGTTATGGACACTGAAGCTTTCTTT. The entire variable domain, with the rest obtained from reference TRBV7-2 and TRBJ1-1, is as follows: GAGVSQSPSNKVTEKGKDVELRCDPISGHTALYWYRQSLGQGLEFLIYFQGNSAPDKSGLPSDRFSAERTGGSVSTLTIQRTQQEDSAVYLCASSFNAGVMDTEAFFGQGTRLTVV.

The chain recombines TRBV2 with TRBJ2-3, with TRBD2 matching 8 bases. Per the germline V gene, CDR1 is SNHLY and CDR2 is FYNNEI. With 1 base clipped from V and 4 bases from J, the junction kept 7 bases outside the gene matches. The CDR3 has 16 amino acids. CDR3: CASSEGGGLDSDTQYF. Here the CDR3 DNA reads TGTGCCAGCAGTGAAGGAGGGGGACTAGACTCAGATACGCAGTATTTT. The variable domain in full, completed from reference TRBV2 and TRBJ2-3, reads EPEVTQTPSHQVTQMGQEVILRCVPISNHLYFYWYRQILGQKVEFLVSFYNNEISEKSEIFDDQFSVERPDGSNFTLKIRSTKLEDSAMYFCASSEGGGLDSDTQYFGPGTRLTVL.

V gene TRBV18 combines with J gene TRBJ1-2, with TRBD1 identical over 9 bases. CDR3 size: 17 residues. The junction had 12 bases not matched to a gene; V was cut back by 6 bases and J by 1 base. Germline CDR1 and CDR2: KGHSH and LQKENI. CDR3 DNA sequence: TGTGCCAGCTCCCTCCGACAGGGGGAAGCGGGTAACTATGGCTACACCTTC. Its translation: CASSLRQGEAGNYGYTF.

The V gene is TRBV4-2, the J gene TRBJ2-1; the D gene is possibly TRBD2 (5 bases). This CDR3 region has 13 residues. Germline V gives CDR1 LGHNA, CDR2 YNFKEQ. With 1 base removed from V and 12 bases from J, the gap between germline ends came to 13 bases. Here the CDR3 reads CASSQAMERWQFF. The CDR3 DNA sequence: TGTGCCAGCAGCCAAGCGATGGAGCGGTGGCAGTTCTTC.

This chain links TRBV7-8 with TRBJ1-1; D gene unclear. Germline V lookup: CDR1 SGHVS, CDR2 FQNEAQ. CDR3 length: 13 amino acids. With 1 base removed from V and 4 bases from J, the gap between germline ends came to 7 bases. This CDR3 is CASSLGFSTEAFF. For the CDR3, the DNA is TGTGCCAGCAGCTTAGGGTTTAGCACTGAAGCTTTCTTT.

The chain links TRBV27 to TRBJ1-2, with 10 bases fitting TRBD1. CDR1 MNHEY and CDR2 SMNVEV come from the germline V gene (reference sequence). The J segment lost 7 bases and the V segment lost 4 bases, leaving 9 bases of the junction unmatched. CDR3 size: 15 residues. The CDR3 coding sequence is TGTGCCAGCAGTTCAACCGGGACAGGGGCGTCTGGCTACACCTTC. Residues: CASSSTGTGASGYTF.

V gene TRBV7-2 combines with J gene TRBJ2-1, with 8 bases lining up with TRBD2. With V trimmed by 4 bases and J by 9 bases, 11 bases remained unmatched. The CDR3 sequence is 15 residues long. Germline V gene data show CDR1 as SGHTA and CDR2 as FQGNSA. The CDR3 loop is CASSSFPGGAFEQFF. CDR3 sequence (DNA): TGTGCCAGCAGCTCCTTCCCCGGGGGGGCCTTTGAGCAGTTCTTC. Based on the CDR3 plus reference TRBV7-2 and TRBJ2-1, the full variable domain is GAGVSQSPSNKVTEKGKDVELRCDPISGHTALYWYRQSLGQGLEFLIYFQGNSAPDKSGLPSDRFSAERTGGSVSTLTIQRTQQEDSAVYLCASSSFPGGAFEQFFGPGTRLTVL.